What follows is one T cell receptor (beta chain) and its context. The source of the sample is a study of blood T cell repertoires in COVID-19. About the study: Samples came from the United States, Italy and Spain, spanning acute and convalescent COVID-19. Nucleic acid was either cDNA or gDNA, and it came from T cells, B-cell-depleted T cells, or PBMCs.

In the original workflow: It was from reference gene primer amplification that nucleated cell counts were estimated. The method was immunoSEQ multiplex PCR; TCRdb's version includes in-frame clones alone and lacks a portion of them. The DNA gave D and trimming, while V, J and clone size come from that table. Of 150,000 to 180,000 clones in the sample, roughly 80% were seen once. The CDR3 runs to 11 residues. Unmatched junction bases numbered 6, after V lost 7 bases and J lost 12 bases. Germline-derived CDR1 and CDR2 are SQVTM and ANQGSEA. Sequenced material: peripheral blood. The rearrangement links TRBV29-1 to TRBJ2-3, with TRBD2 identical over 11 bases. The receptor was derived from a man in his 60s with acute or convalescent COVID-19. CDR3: CSGVAGGPQYF. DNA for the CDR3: TGCAGCGGGGTAGCGGGAGGGCCACAGTATTTT.